These 17 T cell receptor beta chains were all obtained from the same sample, sequenced in a study of control samples from healthy donors and cancer patients. The protocol was immunoSEQ multiplex PCR, while the TCRdb copy is restricted to in-frame clones and leaves out a portion. Among a few hundred thousand clones listed, around 90% were seen once. The specimen was PBMCs. Receptor source: a man in his forties with head and neck cancer.

The CDR3 is CASRFGGGVAIISYNEQFF. CDR3 DNA: TGTGCCAGCAGGTTTGGCGGGGGGGTGGCGATTATCTCCTACAATGAGCAGTTCTTC. This rearrangement joins TRBV2 to TRBJ2-1; the match to TRBD2 covers 9 bases. This CDR3 spans 19 amino acids. V shed 6 bases and J 0 bases; nucleotides not matched to a gene: 15. CDR1 is SNHLY, CDR2 FYNNEI, per germline.

This chain joins TRBV18 and TRBJ1-2; D perhaps matches TRBD1 (5 bases). Germline loops: CDR1 KGHSH, CDR2 LQKENI. The CDR3 sequence is 16 residues long. V was trimmed by 3 bases and J by 3 bases, leaving 17 bases between them. The chain's CDR3 is CASSPGGKEGHYGYTF. In DNA form, the CDR3 reads TGTGCCAGCTCACCCGGGGGGAAGGAGGGTCACTATGGCTACACCTTC.

The chain carries TRBV7-9 and TRBJ1-4, with 8 positions matching TRBD1. Per germline, CDR1 SEHNR and CDR2 FQNEAQ (reference sequence). Losses at the gene ends were 2 bases for V and 8 bases for J; bases not matched to a gene: 4. The CDR3 runs 14 residues. This chain's CDR3 is CASSLNRQGEKLFF. The CDR3, as DNA: TGTGCCAGCAGCTTAAATCGACAGGGGGAAAAACTGTTTTTT.

V and J are TRBV30 and TRBJ1-4; D uncertain. Per the germline V gene, CDR1 is GTSNPN and CDR2 is SVGIG (reference sequence). Deletions cut 4 bases from V and 8 bases from J, with 14 bases between. This CDR3 has 13 amino acids. CDR3 sequence: CAWNPLLDEKLFF. The CDR3 DNA reads as TGTGCCTGGAACCCACTACTCGACGAAAAACTGTTTTTT.

The gene calls are TRBV7-8 and TRBJ1-5; D gene ambiguous. This CDR3 is 13 amino acids long. CDR1 and CDR2 from the germline V gene are SGHVS and FQNEAQ. V lost 8 bases to trimming and J lost 0 bases, with 8 bases between them. CDR3 nucleotides: TGTGCCAGCTCTCCCTATAGCAATCAGCCCCAGCATTTT. Encoded protein: CASSPYSNQPQHF. Looking up the rest from reference TRBV7-8 and TRBJ1-5 gives the full variable domain: GAGVSQSPRYKVAKRGQDVALRCDPISGHVSLFWYQQALGQGPEFLTYFQNEAQLDKSGLPSDRFFAERPEGSVSTLKIQRTQQEDSAVYLCASSPYSNQPQHFGDGTRLSIL.

A remark on this clone: The same CDR3 arises from other DNA sequences in this sample as well. As DNA, the CDR3 is TGCGCCAGCAGCCTGGACAGGGTGAACACTGAAGCTTTCTTT. Its translation: CASSLDRVNTEAFF. This rearrangement joins TRBV5-1 to TRBJ1-1; 8 bases align to TRBD1. The J segment lost 0 bases and the V segment lost 4 bases, leaving 2 bases of the junction unmatched. The CDR3 consists of 14 residues. The V gene's germline CDR1 is SGHRS and CDR2 YFSETQ.

The V and J genes are TRBV5-1 and TRBJ2-5, with D uncertain. The CDR3 consists of 15 residues. The V end lost 0 bases, the J end lost 2 bases, and 11 bases lay between the germline ends. The germline CDR1 and CDR2 sequences are SGHRS and YFSETQ. The CDR3 spells CASSLGPPAQETQYF. In nucleotides, the CDR3 is TGCGCCAGCAGCTTGGGTCCTCCCGCTCAAGAGACCCAGTACTTC.

With regard to this clone: The sample contains more than one DNA sequence encoding this CDR3. The rearrangement uses TRBV11-2 and TRBJ2-7; 11 bases are shared with TRBD2. This CDR3 has 15 amino acids. Germline CDR1 is SGHAT and CDR2 is FQNNGV. J lost 2 bases, V lost 5 bases, and 5 bases had no gene match. DNA of the CDR3: TGTGCCAGCAGCCCCGGGACTAGCGGCACCTACGAGCAGTACTTC. The encoded protein is CASSPGTSGTYEQYF.

The chain links TRBV18 to TRBJ1-2; D ambiguous. Between the trimmed V and J ends, which lost 5 bases and 8 bases, there was a span of 27 bases. CDR1 is KGHSH and CDR2 is LQKENI in the germline V gene. This CDR3 contains 17 residues. In DNA form, the CDR3 reads TGTGCCAGCTCATCACTTGCGACTGTCACAAGGCCAGGCGGCTACACCTTC. Translated: CASSSLATVTRPGGYTF. Drawing the rest from reference TRBV18 and TRBJ1-2, the complete variable domain is NAGVMQNPRHLVRRRGQEARLRCSPMKGHSHVYWYRQLPEEGLKFMVYLQKENIIDESGMPKERFSAEFPKEGPSILRIQQVVRGDSAAYFCASSSLATVTRPGGYTFGSGTRLTVV.

V usage is TRBV28 and J usage is TRBJ2-5; D ambiguous. CDR3 length: 10 residues. The ends were cut back, 6 bases at V and 5 bases at J, with 4 bases in the middle. CDR1 MDHEN and CDR2 SYDVKM come from the germline V gene. The CDR3 is CASRRETQYF. The CDR3 nucleotides read TGTGCCAGCAGGCGGGAGACCCAGTACTTC.

This CDR3 reads CASSYTEDTEAFF. The CDR3 DNA follows: TGTGCCAGCAGTTACACCGAGGACACTGAAGCTTTCTTT. The chain joins TRBV6-6 to TRBJ1-1; D call uncertain. Germline V gives CDR1 MNHNY, CDR2 SVGAGI (reference sequence). The CDR3 has 13 residues. Between the trimmed V and J ends, which lost 2 bases and 3 bases, there was a span of 7 bases.

The chain is built from TRBV6-8 and TRBJ1-1, with 8 bases fitting TRBD1. Germline lookup yields CDR1 MNHGY and CDR2 SAAAGT. J was trimmed by 0 bases and V by 6 bases; bases with no gene match: 0. The CDR3 extends over 13 amino acids. CDR3 sequence: CASRGQVNTEAFF. The DNA of the CDR3 is TGTGCCAGCAGGGGACAGGTGAACACTGAAGCTTTCTTT.

The chain uses TRBV10-3 and TRBJ1-2, with 7 bases identical to TRBD1. Looked up from germline, CDR1 is ENHRY and CDR2 is SYGVKD. J was trimmed by 5 bases and V by 4 bases; bases with no gene match: 7. The CDR3 covers 14 residues. The CDR3: CAISVGETGYGYTF. The DNA for the CDR3 is TGTGCCATCAGTGTGGGGGAGACAGGGTATGGCTACACCTTC.

The chain carries TRBV18 and TRBJ1-1, with D possibly TRBD1 on 5 matching bases. CDR1 is KGHSH, CDR2 LQKENI, per germline. V lost 2 bases to trimming and J lost 8 bases, with 24 bases between them. CDR3 length equals 17 residues. The CDR3 is CASSPDREGQLTGEAFF. CDR3 DNA: TGTGCCAGCTCACCAGATAGAGAAGGACAATTGACCGGGGAAGCTTTCTTT.

CDR3 in amino acids: CATSRPGETQYF. CDR3 bases: TGTGCCACCAGCAGGCCGGGAGAAACGCAGTATTTT. The chain employs TRBV15 and TRBJ2-3, with D maybe TRBD2 (6 bases). The CDR3 totals 12 residues. Deletions cut 3 bases from V and 9 bases from J, with 10 bases between. Germline CDR1 and CDR2: LNHNV and YYDKDF (reference sequence).

J is TRBJ2-5 and V is TRBV24-1; no clear D gene. Trimming removed 5 bases at V and 7 bases at J, with 13 bases between. In germline, CDR1 is KGHDR, CDR2 SFDVKD. This CDR3 is 13 amino acids long. CDR3 region: CATSVSAPGTQYF. For the CDR3, the DNA is TGTGCCACCAGTGTCAGCGCCCCAGGGACCCAGTACTTC.

This chain joins TRBV27 and TRBJ2-7; tentative D call: TRBD1 (5 bases). V was shortened by 2 bases and J by 1 base, with 12 bases between the two germline ends. The CDR3 extends over 15 amino acids. Germline CDR1 is MNHEY and CDR2 is SMNVEV (reference sequence). CDR3 sequence reads: CASSLRPGNSYEQYF. The CDR3 nucleotides are TGTGCCAGCAGTTTAAGGCCAGGGAATTCCTACGAGCAGTACTTC.